Presented here are 15 T cell receptor beta chains from one specimen sequenced in a study of cytomegalovirus exposure and HLA in healthy donors. Use of 60 Vbeta and 13 Jbeta primers characterized the PCR. Repertoires were generated with immunoSEQ multiplex PCR, while TCRdb's copy carries only in-frame clones and drops some. The sample comprises more than 150,000 clones, less than 85% of which are singletons, and approximately 6.3% rests with the top ten. Sample: PBMCs. The source is a woman in her 50s in good health and CMV-seropositive.

This clone turned up a few times. The chain couples TRBV7-8 to TRBJ2-1, with 10 nucleotides matching TRBD1. V lost 5 bases and J lost 7; bases outside the gene matches: 8. The CDR3 is made up of 15 amino acids. CDR1 is SGHVS and CDR2 is FQNEAQ in the germline V gene. The CDR3 DNA follows: TGTGCCAGCAGCGGGACAGGGGTTGTCTATAATGAGCAGTTCTTC. Protein product: CASSGTGVVYNEQFF.

The rearrangement uses TRBV19 and TRBJ2-1; 10 bases line up with TRBD2. V shed 7 bases and J 4 bases; nucleotides not matched to a gene: 10. CDR3 size: 16 residues. The germline V gene encodes CDR1 LNHDA and CDR2 SQIVND (reference sequence). CDR3 region: CASKAGGSMFYNEQFF. For the CDR3, the DNA is TGTGCCAGTAAAGCGGGGGGGTCAATGTTTTACAATGAGCAGTTCTTC.

This chain uses TRBV5-1 with TRBJ2-5; no definite D call. The J call is doubtful: the DNA matches TRBJ2-7 better. The CDR3 sequence is 13 residues long. The germline V gene has CDR1 SGHRS and CDR2 YFSETQ. Written as DNA, the CDR3 is TGCGCCAGCAGCTTCAGGCCTTCCTACGAGCAGTACTTC. Its protein product is CASSFRPSYEQYF.

This clone was detected only once. The gene calls are TRBV7-2 and TRBJ2-2; the D gene is possibly TRBD1 (5 bases). Germline V gene lookup returns CDR1 SGHTA and CDR2 FQGNSA. This CDR3 has 13 amino acids. V was pared by 2 bases and J by 6 bases, with 7 bases between. For the CDR3, the DNA is TGTGCCAGCAGCTTATGGGGCTCCGGGGAGCTGTTTTTT. Translation: CASSLWGSGELFF.

This clone came up once. The rearrangement links TRBV6-6 to TRBJ2-2; D is unresolved. Germline CDR1 reads MNHNY; CDR2 reads SVGAGI (reference sequence). CDR3 length: 13 amino acids. The V gene lost 3 bases and the J gene lost 5 bases, with 7 bases spanning the gap. The CDR3 nucleotides are TGTGCCAGCAGTTATAGAGTTACCGGGGAGCTGTTTTTT. As protein: CASSYRVTGELFF.

The sample holds one count of this clone. The chain is built from TRBV27 and TRBJ2-7; D is unclear. V was pared by 6 bases and J by 0 bases, with 6 bases between. The germline CDR1 and CDR2 sequences are MNHEY and SMNVEV (reference sequence). This CDR3 has 12 residues. The CDR3 sequence: CASRSSSYEQYF. The CDR3 nucleotides are TGTGCCAGCAGATCTAGCTCCTACGAGCAGTACTTC.

The genes are TRBV7-9 and TRBJ2-2, with 8 bases lining up with TRBD2. This CDR3 has 15 residues. Germline CDR1 SEHNR, CDR2 FQNEAQ (reference sequence). The V and J ends lost 4 bases and 6 bases, in that order; junction bases with no gene match: 7. CDR3 protein: CASSSPGGPSGELFF. In DNA form, the CDR3 reads TGTGCCAGCAGCTCTCCGGGGGGGCCCTCCGGGGAGCTGTTTTTT.

The chain uses TRBV27 and TRBJ2-7; possibly TRBD1 for D (5 bases). CDR1 is MNHEY and CDR2 is SMNVEV in the germline V gene (reference sequence). The germline V and J ends were trimmed by 5 bases and 6 bases, with 11 bases remaining between them. The CDR3 spans 12 residues. CDR3 DNA sequence: TGTGCCAGCAGTCCATCAGGGTTCGAGCAGTACTTC. Translating gives CASSPSGFEQYF.

The chain joins TRBV10-3 to TRBJ1-2; a weak D match, TRBD1 (5 bases). The V end lost 8 bases, the J end lost 8 bases, and 18 bases lay between the germline ends. Germline CDR1 ENHRY, CDR2 SYGVKD. The CDR3 has 13 amino acids. CDR3 amino acids: CAIAGNRFRGYTF. The CDR3 DNA sequence: TGTGCCATCGCCGGAAACAGGTTCCGGGGCTACACCTTC.

The V and J genes are TRBV2 and TRBJ2-3, with D maybe TRBD1 (6 bases). This CDR3 is 15 amino acids long. Per germline, CDR1 SNHLY and CDR2 FYNNEI. V was trimmed by 6 bases and J by 0 bases, leaving 13 bases between them. The CDR3 here is CASSQGHTSTDTQYF. CDR3 coding DNA: TGTGCCAGCAGCCAGGGACATACTAGCACAGATACGCAGTATTTT.

The V and J genes are TRBV5-6 and TRBJ2-7; 12 bases are a match to TRBD2. The CDR3 sequence is 16 residues long. The germline CDR1 and CDR2 sequences are SGHDT and YYEEEE. V trimming: 4 bases; J trimming: 4 bases; junction bases outside the gene matches: 9. The CDR3 sequence: CASSHRLAGVLYEQYF. CDR3 nucleotide sequence: TGTGCCAGCAGCCACAGACTAGCGGGGGTTCTATACGAGCAGTACTTC.

The chain uses TRBV6-6 and TRBJ1-5, with a weak D call TRBD1 (6 bases). The V end was cut by 6 bases, the J end by 0 bases, with 15 bases between. This CDR3 spans 16 amino acids. Germline values: CDR1 MNHNY, CDR2 SVGAGI (reference sequence). For the CDR3, the DNA is TGTGCCAGCAGCTCGACTCAGGGGATTAGCAATCAGCCCCAGCATTTT. It yields the protein CASSSTQGISNQPQHF.

The chain combines TRBV6-1 with TRBJ2-3; D is perhaps TRBD2 (5 bases). This CDR3 has 14 amino acids. CDR1 is MNHNS, CDR2 SASEGT, per germline. Trimming stripped 7 bases from V and 1 base from J, with 12 bases between. The CDR3 DNA follows: TGTGCCAGCACTCACACCGGGGGCACAGATACGCAGTATTTT. Amino acid sequence: CASTHTGGTDTQYF.

V is TRBV6-1 and J is TRBJ2-7, with 9 bases lining up with TRBD2. CDR1 MNHNS and CDR2 SASEGT come from the germline V gene. This CDR3 contains 13 residues. The junction had 5 bases not matched to a gene; V was cut back by 6 bases and J by 5 bases. CDR3 amino acids: CASRRTSVDEQYF. As DNA, the CDR3 is TGTGCCAGCAGAAGGACTAGCGTTGACGAGCAGTACTTC.

The chain has TRBV19 and TRBJ1-2; D not certain. The ends were cut back, 7 bases at V and 10 bases at J, with 19 bases in the middle. Germline V gene sequence: CDR1 LNHDA, CDR2 SQIVND (reference sequence). There are 13 residues in the CDR3. This CDR3 reads CASNQTPREYYTF. The CDR3 coding sequence is TGTGCCAGTAACCAGACACCACGGGAGTACTACACCTTC.